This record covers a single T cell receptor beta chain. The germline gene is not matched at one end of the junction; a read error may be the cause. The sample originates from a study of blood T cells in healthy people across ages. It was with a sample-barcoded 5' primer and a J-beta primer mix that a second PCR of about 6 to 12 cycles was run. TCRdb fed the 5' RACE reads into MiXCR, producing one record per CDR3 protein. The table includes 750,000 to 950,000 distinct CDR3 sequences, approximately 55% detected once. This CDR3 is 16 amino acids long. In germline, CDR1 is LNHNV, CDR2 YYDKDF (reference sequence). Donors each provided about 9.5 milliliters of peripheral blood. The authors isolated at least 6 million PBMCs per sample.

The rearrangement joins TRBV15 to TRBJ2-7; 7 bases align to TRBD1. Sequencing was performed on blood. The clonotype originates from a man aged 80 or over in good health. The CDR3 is CATSRERPGQFYERYF. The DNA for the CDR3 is TGTGCCACCAGCAGAGAACGACCGGGACAGTTCTACGAGCGGTACTTC.